This T cell receptor (beta chain) appears in the sequencing data of a study of blood T cell repertoires in COVID-19. Across the whole study: Researchers got acute and convalescent COVID-19 samples from the United States, Italy and Spain.

Sequenced by immunoSEQ multiplex PCR; TCRdb stores in-frame clones only, minus some. The profile shows 230,000 or so clones, over 75% of them singletons. Sequenced: peripheral blood. This clonotype was sampled from a man aged 40-49 years with active or convalescent COVID-19.

In nucleotides, the CDR3 is TGTGCCAGCAGCCTCGGGGGAGGGGGCACTGAAGCTTTCTTT. Amino acid sequence: CASSLGGGGTEAFF. The V gene is TRBV11-3, the J gene TRBJ1-1; D possibly corresponds to TRBD1 (6 bases). Germline assignment: CDR1 SGHNT and CDR2 YENEEA. The CDR3 has 14 residues. With 5 bases removed from V and 4 bases from J, the gap between germline ends came to 14 bases.